Listed below are T cell receptor beta chains from one sample, sequenced in a study of identical twins. Each CDR3 protein gets one entry after TCRdb re-called the 5' RACE reads with MiXCR. The sample carries 520,000 or so distinct CDR3 sequences, 20% to 25% recorded once. These data were also reused for a study on T cells expressing NK-cell markers.

The sample comprised CD4+ T cells sorted from blood. These receptors were collected from a young woman in good health. Each CDR3 is given with its conserved first and last residue. Fields, in order: CDR3 DNA, CDR3 protein, J gene, V gene, D gene, clone size. A D gene is named only where the DNA matches it firmly. Clone size is stated in some rows and not others, as once, few, many or a class when expanded.

cdr3_nt: TGCGCCAGCAGCTTGCGTGGCCAGGGCCCAGATACGCAGTATTTT
cdr3_aa: CASSLRGQGPDTQYF
j_call: TRBJ2-3
v_call: TRBV5-1
d_call: -
clone_size: -

cdr3_nt: TGTGCCTGGAGTACCCTGTTAAACCACAACTCCTACAATGAGCAGTTCTTC
cdr3_aa: CAWSTLLNHNSYNEQFF
j_call: TRBJ2-1
v_call: TRBV30
d_call: -
clone_size: -

cdr3_nt: TGTGCCAGCAGTTTATCCCTCTTTGTAGAGCAGTTCTTC
cdr3_aa: CASSLSLFVEQFF
j_call: TRBJ2-1
v_call: TRBV12-3/TRBV12-4
d_call: -
clone_size: -

cdr3_nt: TGCAGTGCTAGAGCCCTACTAGCGGGAGAGGCAGATACGCAGTATTTT
cdr3_aa: CSARALLAGEADTQYF
j_call: TRBJ2-3
v_call: TRBV20-1
d_call: TRBD2
clone_size: few

cdr3_nt: TGTGCCAGCAGTTTATGGACAGTTCAAGCTTTCTTT
cdr3_aa: CASSLWTVQAFF
j_call: TRBJ1-1
v_call: TRBV12-3/TRBV12-4
d_call: -
clone_size: -

cdr3_nt: TGTGCCAGCAGTTCCGGCCCCTTCCCCCTCCACTTT
cdr3_aa: CASSSGPFPLHF
j_call: TRBJ1-6
v_call: TRBV12-3/TRBV12-4
d_call: -
clone_size: few

cdr3_nt: TGCGCCAGCAGCTCGGCCGGGACAGGGGCTTCCGAGCAGTACTTC
cdr3_aa: CASSSAGTGASEQYF
j_call: TRBJ2-7
v_call: TRBV5-1
d_call: TRBD1
clone_size: few

cdr3_nt: TGTGCCAGCGAAAACGCCGGGACAGGGACAACAGATACGCAGTATTTT
cdr3_aa: CASENAGTGTTDTQYF
j_call: TRBJ2-3
v_call: TRBV21-1
d_call: -
clone_size: -

cdr3_nt: TGTGCCAGCAGCTTATGGGGGCGTCCCTACGAGCAGTACTTC
cdr3_aa: CASSLWGRPYEQYF
j_call: TRBJ2-7
v_call: TRBV7-2
d_call: -
clone_size: few

cdr3_nt: TGTGCCAGCAGCCCGACGGGGGGGTATCAGCCCCAGCATTTT
cdr3_aa: CASSPTGGYQPQHF
j_call: TRBJ1-5
v_call: TRBV7-2
d_call: -
clone_size: many

cdr3_nt: TGCAGTGCTAGGGGCAGGGGGACCCTCAATGAGCAGTTCTTC
cdr3_aa: CSARGRGTLNEQFF
j_call: TRBJ2-1
v_call: TRBV20-1
d_call: TRBD1
clone_size: few

cdr3_nt: TGTGCCAGCAGCGCGAGGCGGGGGGCTGATGAGACCCAGTACTTC
cdr3_aa: CASSARRGADETQYF
j_call: TRBJ2-5
v_call: TRBV9
d_call: TRBD2
clone_size: few

cdr3_nt: TGCAGCGTGGACGGGGAAAACACAGATACGCAGTATTTT
cdr3_aa: CSVDGENTDTQYF
j_call: TRBJ2-3
v_call: TRBV29-1
d_call: -
clone_size: -

cdr3_nt: TGTGCCAGCAGATATCATCTAGCGGGGGGCACAGATACGCAGTATTTT
cdr3_aa: CASRYHLAGGTDTQYF
j_call: TRBJ2-3
v_call: TRBV12-3/TRBV12-4
d_call: TRBD2
clone_size: -

cdr3_nt: TGCGCCAGTGCCCCAGGACAGGGGGCCTACGAGCAGTACTTC
cdr3_aa: CASAPGQGAYEQYF
j_call: TRBJ2-7
v_call: TRBV5-1
d_call: TRBD1
clone_size: -